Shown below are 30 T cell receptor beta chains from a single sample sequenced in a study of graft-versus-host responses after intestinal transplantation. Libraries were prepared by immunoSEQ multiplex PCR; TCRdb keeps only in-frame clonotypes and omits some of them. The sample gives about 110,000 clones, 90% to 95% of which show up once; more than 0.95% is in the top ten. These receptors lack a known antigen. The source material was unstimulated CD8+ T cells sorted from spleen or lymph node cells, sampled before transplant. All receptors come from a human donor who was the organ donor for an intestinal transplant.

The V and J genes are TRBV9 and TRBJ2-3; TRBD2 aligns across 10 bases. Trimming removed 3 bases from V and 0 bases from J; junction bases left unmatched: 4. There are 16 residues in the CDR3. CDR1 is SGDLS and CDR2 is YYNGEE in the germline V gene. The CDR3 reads CASSGTSGPSTDTQYF. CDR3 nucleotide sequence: TGTGCCAGCAGCGGGACTAGCGGCCCTAGCACAGATACGCAGTATTTT.

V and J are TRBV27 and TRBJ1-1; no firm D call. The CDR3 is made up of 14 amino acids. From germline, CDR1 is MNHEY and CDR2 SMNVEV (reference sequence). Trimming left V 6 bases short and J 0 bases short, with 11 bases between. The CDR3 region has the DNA TGTGCCAGCAGCCCTTTGGGGATGAACACTGAAGCTTTCTTT. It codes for CASSPLGMNTEAFF.

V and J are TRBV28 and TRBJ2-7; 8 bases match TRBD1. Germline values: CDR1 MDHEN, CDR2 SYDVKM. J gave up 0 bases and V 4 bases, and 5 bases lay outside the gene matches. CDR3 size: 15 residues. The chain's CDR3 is CASSSYRGSSYEQYF. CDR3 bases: TGTGCCAGCAGTTCCTACAGGGGGAGCTCCTACGAGCAGTACTTC.

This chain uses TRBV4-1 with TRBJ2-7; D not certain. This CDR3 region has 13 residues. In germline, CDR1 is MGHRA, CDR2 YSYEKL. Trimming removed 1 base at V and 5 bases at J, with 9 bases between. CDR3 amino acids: CASSQAYKDEQYF. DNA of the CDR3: TGCGCCAGCAGCCAAGCCTACAAGGACGAGCAGTACTTC.

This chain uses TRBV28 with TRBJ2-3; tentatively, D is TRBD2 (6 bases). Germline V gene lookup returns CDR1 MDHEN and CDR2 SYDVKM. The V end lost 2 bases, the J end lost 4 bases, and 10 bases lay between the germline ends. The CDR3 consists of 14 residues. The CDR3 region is CASSLAGRSDTQYF. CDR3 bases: TGTGCCAGCAGTTTAGCGGGGAGGTCAGATACGCAGTATTTT.

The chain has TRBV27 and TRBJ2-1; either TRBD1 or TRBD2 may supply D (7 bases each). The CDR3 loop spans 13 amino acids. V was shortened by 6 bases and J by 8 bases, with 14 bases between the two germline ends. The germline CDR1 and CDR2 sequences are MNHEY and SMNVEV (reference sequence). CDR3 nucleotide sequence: TGTGCCAGCAGGGAGACAGGGAGGGATGAGCAGTTCTTC. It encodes CASRETGRDEQFF.

The CDR3 bases are TGTGCCAGCAGTTTAATGGGGCATCGGCAGCCCCAGCATTTT. It yields the protein CASSLMGHRQPQHF. The V call is TRBV27, the J call TRBJ1-5; a possible D gene is TRBD1 (5 bases). V dropped 2 bases and J dropped 7 bases, with 12 bases sitting between them. Germline V gene data show CDR1 as MNHEY and CDR2 as SMNVEV (reference sequence). The CDR3 runs 14 residues.

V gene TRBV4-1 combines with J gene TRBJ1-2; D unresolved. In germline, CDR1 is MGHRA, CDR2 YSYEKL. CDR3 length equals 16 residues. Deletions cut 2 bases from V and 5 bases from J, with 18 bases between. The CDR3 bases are TGCGCCAGCAGCCAAATCCACCTCCCCGCGGCGTATGGCTACACCTTC. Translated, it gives CASSQIHLPAAYGYTF.

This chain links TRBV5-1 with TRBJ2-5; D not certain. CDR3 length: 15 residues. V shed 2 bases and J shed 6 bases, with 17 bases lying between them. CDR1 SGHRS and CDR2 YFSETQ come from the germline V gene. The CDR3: CASSLSQGLGKTQYF. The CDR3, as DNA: TGCGCCAGCAGCTTATCCCAAGGTTTGGGAAAGACCCAGTACTTC.

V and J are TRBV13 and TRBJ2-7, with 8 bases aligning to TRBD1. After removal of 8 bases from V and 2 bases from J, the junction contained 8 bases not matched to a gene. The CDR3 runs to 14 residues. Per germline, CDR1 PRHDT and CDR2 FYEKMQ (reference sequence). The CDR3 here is CASSNRGLAYEQYF. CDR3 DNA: TGTGCCAGCTCGAACAGGGGGTTGGCCTACGAGCAGTACTTC.

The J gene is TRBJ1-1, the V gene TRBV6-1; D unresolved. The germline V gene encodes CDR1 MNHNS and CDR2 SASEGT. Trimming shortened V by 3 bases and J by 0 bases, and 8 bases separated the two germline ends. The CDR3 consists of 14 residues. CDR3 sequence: CASSERGLNTEAFF. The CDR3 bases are TGTGCCAGCAGTGAGCGCGGACTGAACACTGAAGCTTTCTTT.

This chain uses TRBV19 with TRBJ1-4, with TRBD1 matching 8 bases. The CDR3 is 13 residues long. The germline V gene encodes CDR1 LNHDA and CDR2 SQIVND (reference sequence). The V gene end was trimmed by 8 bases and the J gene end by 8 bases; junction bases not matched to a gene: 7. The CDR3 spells CASYGRGLEKLFF. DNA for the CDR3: TGTGCCAGTTACGGCAGGGGGCTGGAAAAACTGTTTTTT.

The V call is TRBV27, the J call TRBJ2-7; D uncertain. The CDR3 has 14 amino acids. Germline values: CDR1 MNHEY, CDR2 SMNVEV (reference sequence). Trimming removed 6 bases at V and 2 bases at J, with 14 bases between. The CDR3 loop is CASSARSSTYEQYF. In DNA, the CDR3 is TGTGCCAGCAGCGCCAGGTCCTCTACCTACGAGCAGTACTTC.

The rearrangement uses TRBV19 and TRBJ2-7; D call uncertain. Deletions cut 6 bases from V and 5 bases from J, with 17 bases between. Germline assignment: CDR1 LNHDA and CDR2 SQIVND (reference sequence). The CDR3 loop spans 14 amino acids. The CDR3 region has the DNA TGTGCCAGTAGGATATCGGATGTTTCGGACGAGCAGTACTTC. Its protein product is CASRISDVSDEQYF.

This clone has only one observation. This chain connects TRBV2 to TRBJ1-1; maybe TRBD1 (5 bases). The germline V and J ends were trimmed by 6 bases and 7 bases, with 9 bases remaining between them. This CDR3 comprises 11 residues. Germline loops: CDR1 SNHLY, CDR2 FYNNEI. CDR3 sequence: CASRGRNEAFF. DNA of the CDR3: TGTGCCAGCAGGGGGCGAAATGAAGCTTTCTTT. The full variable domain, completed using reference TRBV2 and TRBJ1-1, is EPEVTQTPSHQVTQMGQEVILRCVPISNHLYFYWYRQILGQKVEFLVSFYNNEISEKSEIFDDQFSVERPDGSNFTLKIRSTKLEDSAMYFCASRGRNEAFFGQGTRLTVV.

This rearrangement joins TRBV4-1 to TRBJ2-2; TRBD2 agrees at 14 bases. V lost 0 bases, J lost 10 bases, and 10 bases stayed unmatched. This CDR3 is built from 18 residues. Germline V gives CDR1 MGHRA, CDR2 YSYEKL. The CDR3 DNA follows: TGCGCCAGCAGCCAAGAGGTTTTGGGACTAGCGGGAGTAGAGGAGCTGTTTTTT. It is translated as CASSQEVLGLAGVEELFF.

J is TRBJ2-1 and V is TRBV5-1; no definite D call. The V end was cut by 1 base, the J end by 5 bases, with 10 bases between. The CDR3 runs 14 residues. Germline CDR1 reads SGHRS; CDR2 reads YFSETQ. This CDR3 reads CASSLWLEDNEQFF. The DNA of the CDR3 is TGCGCCAGCAGCTTGTGGTTAGAGGACAATGAGCAGTTCTTC.

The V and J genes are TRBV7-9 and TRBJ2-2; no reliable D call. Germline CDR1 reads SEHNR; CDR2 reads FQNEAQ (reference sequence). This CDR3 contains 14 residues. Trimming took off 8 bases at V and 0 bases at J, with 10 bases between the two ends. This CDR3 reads CASSSPANTGELFF. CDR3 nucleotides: TGTGCCAGCTCGAGTCCGGCGAACACCGGGGAGCTGTTTTTT.

Here the CDR3 reads CASSAAGELFF. For the CDR3, the DNA is TGTGCCAGCAGTGCGGCCGGGGAGCTGTTTTTT. The chain carries TRBV6-6 and TRBJ2-2, with D uncertain. Trimming removed 5 bases at V and 6 bases at J, with 4 bases between. This CDR3 contains 11 residues. The V gene's germline CDR1 is MNHNY and CDR2 SVGAGI (reference sequence).

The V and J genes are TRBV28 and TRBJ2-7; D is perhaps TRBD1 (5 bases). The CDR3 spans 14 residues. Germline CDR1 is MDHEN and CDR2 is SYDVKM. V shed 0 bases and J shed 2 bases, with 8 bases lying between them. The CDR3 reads CASSLWDTTYEQYF. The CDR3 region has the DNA TGTGCCAGCAGTTTATGGGACACCACCTACGAGCAGTACTTC.

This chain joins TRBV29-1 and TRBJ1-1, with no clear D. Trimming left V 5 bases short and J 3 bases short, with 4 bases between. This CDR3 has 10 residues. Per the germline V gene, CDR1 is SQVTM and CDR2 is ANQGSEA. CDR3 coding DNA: TGCAGCGTTCTAGACACTGAAGCTTTCTTT. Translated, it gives CSVLDTEAFF.

This CDR3 is CASSPRTANYGYTF. CDR3 nucleotides: TGTGCCAGCAGTCCCAGGACAGCTAACTATGGCTACACCTTC. This sequence joins TRBV21-1 and TRBJ1-2; the listed D gene, TRBD1, was not tested against the DNA. TRBV21-1 is a documented pseudogene. This CDR3 has 14 amino acids.

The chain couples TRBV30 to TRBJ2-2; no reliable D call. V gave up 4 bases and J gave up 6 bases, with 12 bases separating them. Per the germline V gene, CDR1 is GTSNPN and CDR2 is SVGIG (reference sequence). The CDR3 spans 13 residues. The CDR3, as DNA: TGTGCCTGGACTGGGTTACGGGCCGGGGAGCTGTTTTTT. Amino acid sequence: CAWTGLRAGELFF.

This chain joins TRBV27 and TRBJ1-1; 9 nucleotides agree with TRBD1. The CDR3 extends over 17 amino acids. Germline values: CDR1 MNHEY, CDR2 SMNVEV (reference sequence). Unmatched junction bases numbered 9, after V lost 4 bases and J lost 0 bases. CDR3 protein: CASSSTDRGYMNTEAFF. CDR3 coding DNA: TGTGCCAGCAGTTCTACTGACAGGGGGTATATGAACACTGAAGCTTTCTTT.

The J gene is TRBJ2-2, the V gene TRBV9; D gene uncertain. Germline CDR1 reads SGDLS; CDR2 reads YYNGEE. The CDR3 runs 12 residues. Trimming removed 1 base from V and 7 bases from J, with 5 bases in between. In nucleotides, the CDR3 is TGTGCCAGCAGCGTATTGAGCGGGGAGCTGTTTTTT. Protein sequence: CASSVLSGELFF.

The CDR3 nucleotides are TGTGCCAGCAGCTTTGTAGCGGAGACCCAGTACTTC. Protein: CASSFVAETQYF. The chain is built from TRBV12-1 and TRBJ2-5; the DNA was not compared with TRBD2, the D call given in the table. TRBV12-1 is described as a pseudogene. CDR3 length: 12 amino acids.

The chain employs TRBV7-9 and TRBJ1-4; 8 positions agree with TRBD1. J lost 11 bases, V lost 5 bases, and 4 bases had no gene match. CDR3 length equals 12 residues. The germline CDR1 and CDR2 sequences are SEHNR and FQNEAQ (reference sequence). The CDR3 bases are TGTGCCAGCAGCCTGGACAGGGAGAAACTGTTTTTT. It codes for CASSLDREKLFF. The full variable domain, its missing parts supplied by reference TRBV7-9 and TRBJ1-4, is DTGVSQNPRHKITKRGQNVTFRCDPISEHNRLYWYRQTLGQGPEFLTYFQNEAQLEKSRLLSDRFSAERPKGSFSTLEIQRTEQGDSAMYLCASSLDREKLFFGSGTQLSVL.

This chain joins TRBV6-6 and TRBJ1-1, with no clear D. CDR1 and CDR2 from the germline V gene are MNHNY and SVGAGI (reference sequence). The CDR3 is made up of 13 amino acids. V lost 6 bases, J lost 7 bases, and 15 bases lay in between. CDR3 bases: TGTGCCAGCAGACCCGGCCAGACGGTTGAAGCTTTCTTT. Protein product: CASRPGQTVEAFF.

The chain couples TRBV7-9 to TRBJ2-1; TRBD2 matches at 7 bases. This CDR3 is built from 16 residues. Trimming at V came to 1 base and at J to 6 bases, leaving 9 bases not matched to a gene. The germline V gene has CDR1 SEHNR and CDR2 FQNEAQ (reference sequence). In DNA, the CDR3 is TGTGCCAGCAGCTTAGAGGGCGCAGAGCGGGGCAATGAGCAGTTCTTC. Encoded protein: CASSLEGAERGNEQFF.

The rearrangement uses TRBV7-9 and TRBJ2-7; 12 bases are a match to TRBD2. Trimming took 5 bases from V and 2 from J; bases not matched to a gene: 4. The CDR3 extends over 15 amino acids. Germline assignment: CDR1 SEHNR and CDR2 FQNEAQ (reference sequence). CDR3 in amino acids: CASSPWTSGTYEQYF. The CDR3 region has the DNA TGTGCCAGCAGCCCCTGGACTAGCGGGACCTACGAGCAGTACTTC.